These T cell receptor beta chains were read from a single sample in a study of blood T cell repertoires in COVID-19. TCRdb keeps only in-frame clones here, not all; method: immunoSEQ multiplex PCR. Of approximately 190,000 clones in the sample, roughly 79% were seen once. The sample was peripheral blood. These receptors were collected from a human donor with acute or convalescent COVID-19. The donor label of this sample is uncertain. Both conserved end residues are part of each CDR3. A D gene is named only where the DNA matches it firmly. Not all rows give a size; the values are once, few, many and, for expanded clones, a class.

TRBV5-1	TRBD2	NA	TRBJ2-7	CASSFRLAPEGEQYF	TGCGCCAGCAGCTTTAGACTAGCGCCAGAGGGCGAGCAGTACTTC
TRBV19	TRBD1	NA	TRBJ2-3	CASSIQGARTDTQYF	TGTGCCAGTAGTATTCAGGGGGCTCGCACAGATACGCAGTATTTT
TRBV14	NA	NA	TRBJ1-4	CASSRLGATNEKLFF	TGTGCCAGCAGCCGACTAGGGGCAACTAATGAAAAACTGTTTTTT
TRBV27	TRBD1	NA	TRBJ1-4	CASSLQTGRNEKLFF	TGTGCCAGCAGTCTCCAGACAGGGAGGAATGAAAAACTGTTTTTT
TRBV27	NA	NA	TRBJ2-7	CASSWAGLAASSYEQYF	TGTGCCAGCAGTTGGGCCGGGTTAGCGGCCAGCTCCTACGAGCAGTACTTC
TRBV7-8	NA	once	TRBJ2-2	CASSLAPRGAGELFF	TGTGCCAGCAGCTTAGCGCCCAGGGGGGCCGGGGAGCTGTTTTTT
TRBV7-8	NA	NA	TRBJ1-1	CASSWQDTEAFF	TGTGCCAGCAGCTGGCAAGACACTGAAGCTTTCTTT
TRBV5-8	NA	once	TRBJ1-3	CASSATVLSGNTIYF	TGTGCCAGCAGCGCGACAGTCCTCTCTGGAAACACCATATATTTT
TRBV19	NA	NA	TRBJ2-2	CASSMREHGELFF	TGTGCCAGTAGTATGAGGGAACACGGGGAGCTGTTTTTT
TRBV19	NA	few	TRBJ1-1	CATGQRQTEAFF	TGTGCCACCGGACAGAGGCAAACTGAAGCTTTCTTT
TRBV7-6	TRBD2	few	TRBJ2-7	CASSEDSGGHEQYF	TGTGCCAGCAGCGAAGATTCGGGAGGACACGAGCAGTACTTC
TRBV7-8	TRBD1	NA	TRBJ2-7	CASSAGQGVEQYF	TGTGCCAGCAGCGCCGGACAGGGGGTCGAGCAGTACTTC
TRBV23-1	TRBD2	NA	TRBJ2-2	CASSGGDLCTGELFF	TGCGCCAGCAGCGGGGGGGACTTGTGCACCGGGGAGCTGTTTTTT
TRBV12-3/TRBV12-4	NA	NA	TRBJ1-5	CASSLSVYQPQHF	TGTGCCAGCAGTCTATCGGTCTACCAGCCCCAGCATTTT
TRBV11-2	TRBD1	NA	TRBJ1-2	CASSSQGVGYTF	TGTGCCAGCAGCTCTCAGGGGGTTGGCTACACCTTC
TRBV27	NA	NA	TRBJ2-1	CASSFQRGGNEQFF	TGTGCCAGCAGTTTCCAACGGGGTGGCAATGAGCAGTTCTTC
TRBV7-8	NA	NA	TRBJ1-5	CASSSAGAGNQPQHF	TGTGCCAGCAGCTCCGCGGGAGCAGGCAATCAGCCCCAGCATTTT
TRBV6-2/TRBV6-3	TRBD2	NA	TRBJ2-7	CASSRLAGSYEQYF	TGTGCCAGCAGTAGATTAGCGGGTTCCTACGAGCAGTACTTC
TRBV7-2	TRBD1	once	TRBJ1-5	CASSFEGTGNQPQHF	TGTGCCAGCAGCTTTGAGGGGACAGGTAATCAGCCCCAGCATTTT
TRBV20-1	TRBD2	NA	TRBJ2-1	CSASKVGLAGGLNEQFF	TGCAGTGCTAGTAAGGTTGGACTAGCGGGCGGGCTGAATGAGCAGTTCTTC
TRBV7-6	TRBD1	NA	TRBJ1-3	CASSTGQVLTGNTIYF	TGTGCCAGCAGCACCGGACAGGTCTTAACCGGAAACACCATATATTTT
TRBV10-3	TRBD2	NA	TRBJ2-7	CAISAGSGRAHEQYF	TGTGCCATCAGCGCGGGTAGCGGGAGGGCCCACGAGCAGTACTTC
TRBV9	NA	once	TRBJ2-6	CASSPTGAGANVLTF	TGTGCCAGCAGCCCAACCGGGGCTGGGGCCAACGTCCTGACTTTC